The 19 T cell receptor beta chains given below trace back to one sample, sequenced in a study of shared clonotypes between healthy human individuals. The protocol was immunoSEQ multiplex PCR, while the TCRdb copy is restricted to in-frame clones and leaves out a portion. The table shows 2 million to 2.5 million clones, with 85% to 95% occurring only once. Material for sequencing was naive CD4+ T cells from PBMCs. Subset of the sample: CD45RA+ positively selected. These receptors originate from a man younger than 35 in good health. Some clones in this sample may be carry-over from other donors' samples.

The V gene is TRBV5-1, the J gene TRBJ1-2; 8 bases match TRBD1. Germline CDR1 reads SGHRS; CDR2 reads YFSETQ. V gave up 4 bases and J gave up 8 bases; unmatched junction bases: 13. The CDR3 extends over 15 amino acids. The CDR3, as DNA: TGCGCCAGCAGCCCAGTCGGGGAGACAGGGGTCGGCTACACCTTC. It encodes CASSPVGETGVGYTF. The full variable domain, with the rest looked up from reference TRBV5-1 and TRBJ1-2, is KAGVTQTPRYLIKTRGQQVTLSCSPISGHRSVSWYQQTPGQGLQFLFEYFSETQRNKGNFPGRFSGRQFSNSRSEMNVSTLELGDSALYLCASSPVGETGVGYTFGSGTRLTVV.

The chain combines TRBV19 with TRBJ1-2, with TRBD1 as a possible D gene (5 bases). Trimming left V 4 bases short and J 4 bases short, with 16 bases between. The CDR3 runs 15 residues. CDR1 and CDR2 (germline): LNHDA, SQIVND (reference sequence). The CDR3 here is CASSSPVTARYGYTF. The CDR3 DNA sequence: TGTGCCAGTAGTAGCCCCGTGACAGCCCGCTATGGCTACACCTTC.

The rearrangement uses TRBV5-1 and TRBJ2-2, with TRBD1 identical over 9 bases. J gave up 6 bases and V 4 bases, and 10 bases lay outside the gene matches. This CDR3 contains 16 residues. The germline V gene has CDR1 SGHRS and CDR2 YFSETQ. The CDR3 DNA is TGCGCCAGCAGCCCGGGGACAGGGAAAGGGTCCGGGGAGCTGTTTTTT. Translation: CASSPGTGKGSGELFF.

The rearrangement uses TRBV5-1 and TRBJ1-2; D remains ambiguous. V dropped 2 bases and J dropped 6 bases, with 8 bases sitting between them. This CDR3 contains 12 residues. From germline, CDR1 is SGHRS and CDR2 YFSETQ. The CDR3 reads CASSLDRHGYTF. The CDR3 region has the DNA TGCGCCAGCAGCTTAGACCGACATGGCTACACCTTC.

The chain uses TRBV29-1 and TRBJ2-1; D might be TRBD1 (5 bases). Germline V gives CDR1 SQVTM, CDR2 ANQGSEA. The CDR3 spans 14 residues. Trimming left V 4 bases short and J 8 bases short, with 18 bases between. CDR3 sequence: CSVVRVYRGDEQFF. The CDR3 DNA reads TGCAGCGTTGTCAGGGTATATCGTGGGGATGAGCAGTTCTTC.

To note about this clone: The same CDR3 also results from other DNA sequences found in this sample. This sequence joins TRBV4-2 and TRBJ2-3; 7 bases map to TRBD2. The V and J ends lost 0 bases and 9 bases, in that order; junction bases with no gene match: 3. From germline, CDR1 is LGHNA and CDR2 YNFKEQ. The CDR3 contains 13 residues. Here the CDR3 reads CASSQEGRDTQYF. DNA for the CDR3: TGTGCCAGCAGCCAAGAAGGGAGGGACACGCAGTATTTT.

With regard to this clone: This same CDR3 is encoded by further DNA sequences in the sample. The rearrangement uses TRBV27 and TRBJ1-4; no reliable D call. V was cut by 2 bases and J by 4 bases, with 11 bases left in between. This CDR3 has 15 amino acids. CDR1 is MNHEY and CDR2 is SMNVEV in the germline V gene (reference sequence). The CDR3 protein is CASSLIGLGNEKLFF. The CDR3 nucleotides are TGTGCCAGCAGTTTAATTGGGTTGGGTAATGAAAAACTGTTTTTT. The full variable domain, completed using reference TRBV27 and TRBJ1-4, is EAQVTQNPRYLITVTGKKLTVTCSQNMNHEYMSWYRQDPGLGLRQIYYSMNVEVTDKGDVPEGYKVSRKEKRNFPLILESPSPNQTSLYFCASSLIGLGNEKLFFGSGTQLSVL.

The chain carries TRBV5-1 and TRBJ1-2, with TRBD1 identical over 7 bases. Germline-derived CDR1 and CDR2 are SGHRS and YFSETQ. The J segment lost 4 bases and the V segment lost 5 bases, leaving 5 bases of the junction unmatched. This CDR3 is built from 13 residues. CDR3 in DNA: TGCGCCAGCAGATTGTGGGACAGCTATGGCTACACCTTC. Translation: CASRLWDSYGYTF. The whole variable domain, filled in from reference TRBV5-1 and TRBJ1-2, reads KAGVTQTPRYLIKTRGQQVTLSCSPISGHRSVSWYQQTPGQGLQFLFEYFSETQRNKGNFPGRFSGRQFSNSRSEMNVSTLELGDSALYLCASRLWDSYGYTFGSGTRLTVV.

The genes are TRBV6-6 and TRBJ1-5; D gene uncertain. There are 14 residues in the CDR3. Germline lookup yields CDR1 MNHNY and CDR2 SVGAGI (reference sequence). Trimming removed 2 bases at V and 1 base at J, with 6 bases between. CDR3 bases: TGTGCCAGCAGTTACAGGACGAGCAATCAGCCCCAGCATTTT. It codes for CASSYRTSNQPQHF.

The rearrangement uses TRBV6-1 and TRBJ1-2, with 10 bases lining up with TRBD1. Germline V lookup: CDR1 MNHNS, CDR2 SASEGT. V gave up 2 bases and J gave up 7 bases; unmatched junction bases: 7. The CDR3 totals 15 residues. The DNA of the CDR3 is TGTGCCAGCAGTGAACGGACAGGGGGGCCCTTTGGCTACACCTTC. Translated, it gives CASSERTGGPFGYTF.

The rearrangement links TRBV28 to TRBJ2-3; the match to TRBD2 covers 8 bases. This CDR3 comprises 14 residues. Germline V gene lookup returns CDR1 MDHEN and CDR2 SYDVKM. Trimming cost V 6 bases and J 4 bases; bases outside gene matches: 6. The CDR3 DNA follows: TGTGCCAGCAGGAGTGCGGGAGGCCCAGATACGCAGTATTTT. Translation gives CASRSAGGPDTQYF. The full variable domain, with the rest looked up from reference TRBV28 and TRBJ2-3, is DVKVTQSSRYLVKRTGEKVFLECVQDMDHENMFWYRQDPGLGLRLIYFSYDVKMKEKGDIPEGYSVSREKKERFSLILESASTNQTSMYLCASRSAGGPDTQYFGPGTRLTVL.

The chain links TRBV11-2 to TRBJ2-3; TRBD2 agrees at 11 bases. Germline V gives CDR1 SGHAT, CDR2 FQNNGV. V trimming: 0 bases; J trimming: 11 bases; junction bases outside the gene matches: 22. CDR3 length equals 20 residues. CDR3 protein: CASSLEPPREGFSGRAGQYF. The CDR3 DNA is TGTGCCAGCAGCTTAGAGCCCCCTAGGGAAGGGTTTAGCGGGAGGGCCGGGCAGTATTTT.

The chain links TRBV6-6 to TRBJ2-5; perhaps TRBD1 as D (5 bases). The V gene's germline CDR1 is MNHNY and CDR2 SVGAGI (reference sequence). CDR3 size: 12 residues. The V end lost 9 bases, the J end lost 2 bases, and 10 bases lay between the germline ends. CDR3 sequence reads: CASSDRQETQYF. The CDR3 DNA reads as TGTGCCAGTTCCGACAGACAAGAGACCCAGTACTTC.

This clone was observed once. This CDR3 is also generated by other DNA sequences in the sample. This chain links TRBV9 with TRBJ1-1; D uncertain. The V end lost 0 bases, the J end lost 5 bases, and 11 bases lay between the germline ends. Germline V CDR1 and CDR2: SGDLS, YYNGEE. The CDR3 length is 14 residues. This CDR3 reads CASSVGGLGTEAFF. Written as DNA, the CDR3 is TGTGCCAGCAGCGTAGGAGGGCTGGGGACTGAAGCTTTCTTT.

This clone appeared once. The chain combines TRBV9 with TRBJ1-4; perhaps TRBD1 as D (5 bases). This CDR3 comprises 14 residues. V was trimmed by 4 bases and J by 6 bases, leaving 13 bases between them. Germline CDR1 and CDR2: SGDLS and YYNGEE. CDR3 in DNA: TGTGCCAGCAGCAAAGGGGTGGGAGATGAAAAACTGTTTTTT. Amino acid sequence: CASSKGVGDEKLFF.

To note about this clone: The same CDR3 also results from other DNA sequences found in this sample. The chain links TRBV5-1 to TRBJ2-3, with TRBD2 matching over 10 bases. CDR1 and CDR2 (germline): SGHRS, YFSETQ. V was clipped by 4 bases and J by 6 bases; unmatched bases: 5. This CDR3 has 14 residues. The CDR3 nucleotides are TGCGCCAGCAGCCTAGCGGGAGTGGGGGATACGCAGTATTTT. Amino acid sequence: CASSLAGVGDTQYF.

The chain is built from TRBV5-4 and TRBJ2-1; D not resolved. Germline CDR1 reads SGHNT; CDR2 reads YYREEE (reference sequence). The CDR3 contains 12 residues. Trimming pared 4 bases from V and 8 bases from J, leaving 10 bases between. Here the CDR3 DNA reads TGTGCCAGCAGCGGGATTATGGATGAGCAGTTCTTC. Protein: CASSGIMDEQFF.

V and J are TRBV28 and TRBJ2-7, with 8 bases aligning to TRBD1. V dropped 7 bases and J dropped 3; count of bases not matched to a gene: 2. The CDR3 sequence is 12 residues long. CDR1 is MDHEN and CDR2 is SYDVKM in the germline V gene. CDR3 residues: CASKQGDYEQYF. The CDR3 DNA is TGTGCCAGCAAACAGGGGGACTACGAGCAGTACTTC.

The CDR3 protein is CASSPRQFYEQYF. The CDR3 DNA reads TGTGCCAGCTCACCGCGACAATTCTACGAGCAGTACTTC. This chain joins TRBV18 and TRBJ2-7; D gene ambiguous. V lost 3 bases and J 3 bases, leaving 9 bases between the germline ends. CDR3 length: 13 amino acids. Germline-derived CDR1 and CDR2 are KGHSH and LQKENI.